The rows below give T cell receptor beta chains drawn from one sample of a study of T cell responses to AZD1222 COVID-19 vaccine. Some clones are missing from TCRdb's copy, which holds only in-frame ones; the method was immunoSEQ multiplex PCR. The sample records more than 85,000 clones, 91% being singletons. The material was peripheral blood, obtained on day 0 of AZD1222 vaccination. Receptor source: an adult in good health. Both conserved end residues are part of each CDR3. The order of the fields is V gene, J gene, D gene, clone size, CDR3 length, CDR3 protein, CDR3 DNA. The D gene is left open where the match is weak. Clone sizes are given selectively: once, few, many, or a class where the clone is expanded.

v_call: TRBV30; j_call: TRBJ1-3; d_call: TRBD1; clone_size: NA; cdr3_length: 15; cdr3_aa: CAWNQGDLSGNTIYF; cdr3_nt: TGTGCCTGGAATCAGGGGGACCTCTCTGGAAACACCATATATTTT
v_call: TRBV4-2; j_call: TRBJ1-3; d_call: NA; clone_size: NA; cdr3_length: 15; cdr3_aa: CASSQSSAAGNTIYF; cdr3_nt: TGTGCCAGCAGCCAAAGTTCGGCAGCCGGAAACACCATATATTTT
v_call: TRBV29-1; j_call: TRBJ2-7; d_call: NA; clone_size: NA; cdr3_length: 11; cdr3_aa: CSVRDFYEQYF; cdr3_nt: TGCAGCGTTAGGGACTTCTACGAGCAGTACTTC
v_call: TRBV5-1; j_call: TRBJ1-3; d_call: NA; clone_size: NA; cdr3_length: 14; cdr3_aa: CASSQGSSGNTIYF; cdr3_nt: TGCGCCAGCAGCCAAGGGAGCTCTGGAAACACCATATATTTT
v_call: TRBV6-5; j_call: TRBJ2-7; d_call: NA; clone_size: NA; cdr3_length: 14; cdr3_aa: CASSTRHPPLEQYF; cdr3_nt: TGTGCCAGCAGTACACGACATCCCCCCCTCGAGCAGTACTTC
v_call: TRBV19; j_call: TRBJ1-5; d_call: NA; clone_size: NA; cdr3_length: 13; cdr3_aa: CASSLRARQPQHF; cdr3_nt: TGTGCCAGTAGTCTGAGGGCACGTCAGCCCCAGCATTTT
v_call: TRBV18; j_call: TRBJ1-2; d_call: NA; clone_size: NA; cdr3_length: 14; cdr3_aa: CASSPRREIYGYTF; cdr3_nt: TGTGCCAGCTCACCACGCAGAGAAATCTATGGCTACACCTTC
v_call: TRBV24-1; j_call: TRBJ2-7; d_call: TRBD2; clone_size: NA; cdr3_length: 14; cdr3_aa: CAPPLAGGKNEQYF; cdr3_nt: TGTGCCCCTCCACTAGCGGGAGGGAAGAACGAGCAGTACTTC
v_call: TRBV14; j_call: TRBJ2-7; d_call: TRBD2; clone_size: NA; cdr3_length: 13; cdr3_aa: CASSLWEGREQYF; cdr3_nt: TGTGCCAGCAGCCTGTGGGAGGGACGGGAGCAGTACTTC
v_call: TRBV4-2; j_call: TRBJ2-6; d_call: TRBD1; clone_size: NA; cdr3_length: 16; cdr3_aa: CASSRTGGTGANVLTF; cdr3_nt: TGTGCCAGCAGTCGAACAGGGGGCACTGGGGCCAACGTCCTGACTTTC
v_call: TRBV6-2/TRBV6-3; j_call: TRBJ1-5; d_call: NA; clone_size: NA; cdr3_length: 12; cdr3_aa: CASSPRDSPQHF; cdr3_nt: TGTGCCAGCAGTCCCCGGGATTCGCCCCAGCATTTT
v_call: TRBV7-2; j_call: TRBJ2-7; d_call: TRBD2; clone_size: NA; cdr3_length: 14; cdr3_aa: CASGLAGPRYEQYF; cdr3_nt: TGTGCCTCCGGGCTAGCGGGGCCCCGCTACGAGCAGTACTTC
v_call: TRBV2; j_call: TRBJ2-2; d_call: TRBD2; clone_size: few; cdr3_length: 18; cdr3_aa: CASGPGLLITEDTGELFF; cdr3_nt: TGTGCCAGCGGACCGGGACTACTGATAACTGAGGACACCGGGGAGCTGTTTTTT
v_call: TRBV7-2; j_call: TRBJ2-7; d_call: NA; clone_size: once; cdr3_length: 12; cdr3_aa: CASSSGYYEQYF; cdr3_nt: TGTGCCAGCAGCTCCGGCTACTACGAGCAGTACTTC
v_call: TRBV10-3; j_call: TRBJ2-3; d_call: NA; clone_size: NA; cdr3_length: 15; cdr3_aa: CAISDSAGEGDTQYF; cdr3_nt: TGTGCCATCAGTGATAGTGCAGGGGAGGGAGATACGCAGTATTTT
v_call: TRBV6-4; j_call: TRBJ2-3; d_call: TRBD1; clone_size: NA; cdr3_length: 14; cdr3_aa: CASSLTRQGDTQYF; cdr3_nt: TGTGCCAGCAGCCTAACGAGACAGGGGGATACGCAGTATTTT
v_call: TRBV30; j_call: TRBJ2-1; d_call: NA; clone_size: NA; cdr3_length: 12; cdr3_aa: CAWSRGWGEQFF; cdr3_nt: TGTGCCTGGAGTCGGGGGTGGGGTGAGCAGTTCTTC
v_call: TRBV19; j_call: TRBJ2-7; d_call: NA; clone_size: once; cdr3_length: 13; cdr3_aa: CASSLSRAYEQYF; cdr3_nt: TGTGCCAGTAGTCTTTCCCGGGCCTACGAGCAGTACTTC
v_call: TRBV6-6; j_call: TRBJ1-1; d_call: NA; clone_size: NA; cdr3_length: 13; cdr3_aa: CASSPTENTEAFF; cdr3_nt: TGTGCCAGCAGTCCCACAGAGAACACTGAAGCTTTCTTT
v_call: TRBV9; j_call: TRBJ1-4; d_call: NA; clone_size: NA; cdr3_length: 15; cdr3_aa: CASSAQGRANEKLFF; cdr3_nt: TGTGCCAGCAGCGCTCAGGGGCGGGCTAATGAAAAACTGTTTTTT